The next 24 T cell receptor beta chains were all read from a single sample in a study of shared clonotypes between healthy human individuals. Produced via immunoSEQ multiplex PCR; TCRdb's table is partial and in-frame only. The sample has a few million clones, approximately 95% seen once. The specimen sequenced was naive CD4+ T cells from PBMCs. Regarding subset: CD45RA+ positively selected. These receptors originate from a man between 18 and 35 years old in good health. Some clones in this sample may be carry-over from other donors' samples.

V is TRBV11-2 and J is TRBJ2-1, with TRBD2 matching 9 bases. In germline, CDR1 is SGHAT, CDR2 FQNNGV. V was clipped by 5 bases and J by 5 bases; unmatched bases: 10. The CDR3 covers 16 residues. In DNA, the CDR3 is TGTGCCAGCAGCCAACTTTTATTAGCGGGAGACAATGAGCAGTTCTTC. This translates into CASSQLLLAGDNEQFF.

CDR3 nucleotide sequence: TGTGCCAGCAAGGAACGCAGAAGCTCCTACAATGAGCAGTTCTTC. Translating it yields CASKERRSSYNEQFF. V is TRBV6-5 and J is TRBJ2-1; D gene uncertain. The CDR3 length is 15 residues. V lost 7 bases to trimming and J lost 0 bases, with 13 bases between them. Germline CDR1 MNHEY, CDR2 SVGAGI.

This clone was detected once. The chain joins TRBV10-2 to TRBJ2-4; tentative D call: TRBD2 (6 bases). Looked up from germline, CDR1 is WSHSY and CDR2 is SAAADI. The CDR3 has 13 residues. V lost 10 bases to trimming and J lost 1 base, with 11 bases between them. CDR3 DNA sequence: TGCGCCACCGGAGGGGCTGCCAAAAACATTCAGTACTTC. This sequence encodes CATGGAAKNIQYF.

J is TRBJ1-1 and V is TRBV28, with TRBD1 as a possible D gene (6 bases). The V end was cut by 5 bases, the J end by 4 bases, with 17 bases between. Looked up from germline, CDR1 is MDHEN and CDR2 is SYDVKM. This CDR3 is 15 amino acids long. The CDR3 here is CASSPGGARGTEAFF. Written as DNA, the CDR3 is TGTGCCAGCAGTCCGGGAGGGGCCAGGGGCACTGAAGCTTTCTTT.

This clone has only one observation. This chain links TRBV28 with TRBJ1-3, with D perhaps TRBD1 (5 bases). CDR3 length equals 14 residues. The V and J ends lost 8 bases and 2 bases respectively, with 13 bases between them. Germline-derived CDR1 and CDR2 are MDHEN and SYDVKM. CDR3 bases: TGTGCCAGCGCGATTTCGACAGCTGGAAACACCATATATTTT. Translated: CASAISTAGNTIYF.

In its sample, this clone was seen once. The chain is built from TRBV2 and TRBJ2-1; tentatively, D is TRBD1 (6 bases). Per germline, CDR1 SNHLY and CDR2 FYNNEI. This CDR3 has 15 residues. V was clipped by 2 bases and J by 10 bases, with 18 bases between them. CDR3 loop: CASSERGIGSQEQFF. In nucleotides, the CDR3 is TGTGCCAGCAGTGAAAGGGGGATCGGGTCCCAGGAGCAGTTCTTC.

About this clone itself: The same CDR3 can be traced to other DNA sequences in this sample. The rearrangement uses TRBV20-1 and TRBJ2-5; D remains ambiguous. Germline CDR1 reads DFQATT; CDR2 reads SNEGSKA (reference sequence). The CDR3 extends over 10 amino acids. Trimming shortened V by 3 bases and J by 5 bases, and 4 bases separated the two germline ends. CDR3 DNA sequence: TGCAGTGCTAGCTCGGAGACCCAGTACTTC. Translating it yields CSASSETQYF.

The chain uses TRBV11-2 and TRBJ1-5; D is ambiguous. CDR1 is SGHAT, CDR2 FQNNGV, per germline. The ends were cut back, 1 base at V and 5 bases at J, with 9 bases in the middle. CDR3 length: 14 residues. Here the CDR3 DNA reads TGTGCCAGCAGCTTAGGACCTTTAGATCAGCCCCAGCATTTT. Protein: CASSLGPLDQPQHF. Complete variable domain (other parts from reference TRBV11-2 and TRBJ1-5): EAGVAQSPRYKIIEKRQSVAFWCNPISGHATLYWYQQILGQGPKLLIQFQNNGVVDDSQLPKDRFSAERLKGVDSTLKIQPAKLEDSAVYLCASSLGPLDQPQHFGDGTRLSIL.

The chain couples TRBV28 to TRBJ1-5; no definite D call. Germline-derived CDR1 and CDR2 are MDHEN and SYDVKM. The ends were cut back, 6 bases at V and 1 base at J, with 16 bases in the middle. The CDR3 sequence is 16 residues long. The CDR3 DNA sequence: TGTGCCAGCAGGGGAAGAGATTTATGGAGCAATCAGCCCCAGCATTTT. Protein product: CASRGRDLWSNQPQHF.

The CDR3 coding sequence is TGTGCCAGCAGTGATAACCTAGCGCGGAGCTCCTACAATGAGCAGTTCTTC. Translating it yields CASSDNLARSSYNEQFF. The genes are TRBV2 and TRBJ2-1, with D perhaps TRBD2 (6 bases). Trimming shortened V by 3 bases and J by 0 bases, and 15 bases separated the two germline ends. This CDR3 is 17 amino acids long. CDR1 and CDR2 (germline): SNHLY, FYNNEI.

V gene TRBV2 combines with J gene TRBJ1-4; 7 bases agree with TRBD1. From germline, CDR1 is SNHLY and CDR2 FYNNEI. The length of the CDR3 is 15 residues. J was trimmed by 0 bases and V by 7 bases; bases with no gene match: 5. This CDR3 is CASIRGPTTNEKLFF. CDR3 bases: TGTGCCAGCATAAGGGGGCCTACAACTAATGAAAAACTGTTTTTT.

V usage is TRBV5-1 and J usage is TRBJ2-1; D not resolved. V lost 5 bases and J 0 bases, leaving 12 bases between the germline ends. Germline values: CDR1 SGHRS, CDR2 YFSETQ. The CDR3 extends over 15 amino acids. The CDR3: CASRTNPGSYNEQFF. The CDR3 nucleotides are TGCGCCAGCAGAACTAACCCAGGCTCCTACAATGAGCAGTTCTTC.

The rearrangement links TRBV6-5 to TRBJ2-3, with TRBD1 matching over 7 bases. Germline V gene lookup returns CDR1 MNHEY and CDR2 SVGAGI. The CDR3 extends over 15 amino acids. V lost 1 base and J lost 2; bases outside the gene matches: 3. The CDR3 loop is CASSYWGQNTDTQYF. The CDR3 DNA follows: TGTGCCAGCAGTTACTGGGGACAGAACACAGATACGCAGTATTTT.

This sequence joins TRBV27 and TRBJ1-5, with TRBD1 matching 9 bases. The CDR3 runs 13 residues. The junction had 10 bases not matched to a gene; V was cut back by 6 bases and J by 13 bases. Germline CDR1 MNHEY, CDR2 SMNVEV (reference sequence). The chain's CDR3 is CASSQSDRGIQHF. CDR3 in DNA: TGTGCCAGCAGCCAATCGGACAGGGGTATACAGCATTTT.

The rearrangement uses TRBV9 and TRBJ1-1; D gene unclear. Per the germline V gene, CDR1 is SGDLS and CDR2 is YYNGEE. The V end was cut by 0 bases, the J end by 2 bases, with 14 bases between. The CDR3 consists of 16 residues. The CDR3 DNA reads TGTGCCAGCAGCGTAGACACCCGACTCTCTAACACTGAAGCTTTCTTT. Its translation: CASSVDTRLSNTEAFF.

CDR3 in amino acids: CASSDRVMGTEAFF. The CDR3 DNA reads as TGTGCCAGCAGTGACAGGGTAATGGGAACTGAAGCTTTCTTT. The chain recombines TRBV2 with TRBJ1-1; a possible D gene is TRBD1 (5 bases). Germline V CDR1 and CDR2: SNHLY, FYNNEI. Trimming left V 3 bases short and J 5 bases short, with 13 bases between. The CDR3 contains 14 residues.

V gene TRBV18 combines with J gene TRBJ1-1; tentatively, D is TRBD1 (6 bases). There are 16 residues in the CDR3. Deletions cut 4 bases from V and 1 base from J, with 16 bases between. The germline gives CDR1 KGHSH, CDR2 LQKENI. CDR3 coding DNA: TGTGCCAGCTCACTTCTTACCGGGACATCGAACACTGAAGCTTTCTTT. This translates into CASSLLTGTSNTEAFF.

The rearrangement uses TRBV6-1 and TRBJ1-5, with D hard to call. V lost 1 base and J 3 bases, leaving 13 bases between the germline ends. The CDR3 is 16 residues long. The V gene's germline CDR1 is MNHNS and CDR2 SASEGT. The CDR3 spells CASSEGGVYNNQPQHF. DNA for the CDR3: TGTGCCAGCAGTGAAGGCGGGGTCTATAACAATCAGCCCCAGCATTTT.

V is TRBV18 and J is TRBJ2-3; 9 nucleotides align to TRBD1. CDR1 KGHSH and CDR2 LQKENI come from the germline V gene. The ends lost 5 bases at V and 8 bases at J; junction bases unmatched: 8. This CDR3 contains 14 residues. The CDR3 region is CASSTGTGSVTQYF. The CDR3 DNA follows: TGTGCCAGCTCAACCGGGACAGGGTCGGTTACGCAGTATTTT.

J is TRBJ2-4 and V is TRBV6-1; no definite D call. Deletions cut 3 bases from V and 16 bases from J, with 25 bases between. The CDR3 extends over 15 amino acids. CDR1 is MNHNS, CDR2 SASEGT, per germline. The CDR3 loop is CASSDQRSKHLASYF. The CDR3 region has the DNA TGTGCCAGCAGTGACCAGAGATCGAAGCATTTGGCTTCTTACTTC.

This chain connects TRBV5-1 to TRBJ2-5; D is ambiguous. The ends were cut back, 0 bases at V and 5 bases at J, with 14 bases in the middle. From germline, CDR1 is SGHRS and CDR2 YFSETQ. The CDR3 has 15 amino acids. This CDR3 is CASSLGLDGGETQYF. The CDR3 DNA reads TGCGCCAGCAGCTTGGGGCTCGACGGTGGGGAGACCCAGTACTTC.

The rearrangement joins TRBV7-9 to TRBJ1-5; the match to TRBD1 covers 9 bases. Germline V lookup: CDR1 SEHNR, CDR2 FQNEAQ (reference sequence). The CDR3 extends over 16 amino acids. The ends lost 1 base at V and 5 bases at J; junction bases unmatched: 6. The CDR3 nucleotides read TGTGCCAGCAGCTTAGGCATACAGGGGGCCGATCAGCCCCAGCATTTT. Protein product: CASSLGIQGADQPQHF.

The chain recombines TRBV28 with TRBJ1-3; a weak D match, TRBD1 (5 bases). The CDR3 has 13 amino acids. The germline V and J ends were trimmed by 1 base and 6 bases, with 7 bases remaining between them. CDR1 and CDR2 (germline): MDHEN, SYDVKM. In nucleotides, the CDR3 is TGTGCCAGCAGTTTATCAGGGTTAAACACCATATATTTT. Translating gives CASSLSGLNTIYF.

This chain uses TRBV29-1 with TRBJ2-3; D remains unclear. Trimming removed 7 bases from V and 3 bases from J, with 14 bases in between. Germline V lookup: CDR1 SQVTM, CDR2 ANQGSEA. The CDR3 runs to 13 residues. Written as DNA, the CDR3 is TGCAGCGGGAGTGGTGTGGCAACAGATACGCAGTATTTT. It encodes CSGSGVATDTQYF.